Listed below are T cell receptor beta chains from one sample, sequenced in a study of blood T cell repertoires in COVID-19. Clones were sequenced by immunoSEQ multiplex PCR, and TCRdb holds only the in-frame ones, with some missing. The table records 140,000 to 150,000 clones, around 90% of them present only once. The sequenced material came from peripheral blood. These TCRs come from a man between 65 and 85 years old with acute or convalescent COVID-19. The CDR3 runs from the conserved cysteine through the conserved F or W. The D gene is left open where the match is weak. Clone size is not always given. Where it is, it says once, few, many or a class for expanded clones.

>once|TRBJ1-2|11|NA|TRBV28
TGTGCCAGCAGCCTTGACTATGGCTACACCTTC
CASSLDYGYTF
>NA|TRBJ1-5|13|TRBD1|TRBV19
TGTGCCAAGGGGACAGGCCTCAATCAGCCCCAGCATTTT
CAKGTGLNQPQHF
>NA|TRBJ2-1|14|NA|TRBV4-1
TGCGCCAGCAGCCAAGACAGTAACCCTTATGAGCAGTTCTTC
CASSQDSNPYEQFF
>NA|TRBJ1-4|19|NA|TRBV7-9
TGTGCCAGCAGCTTAGTTCACACCGGGACAAGCCCCCAGTGGGTTAAACTGTTTTTT
CASSLVHTGTSPQWVKLFF
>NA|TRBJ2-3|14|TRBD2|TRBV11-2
TGTGCCAGCAGCTTAGGCGGGGGAACAGATACGCAGTATTTT
CASSLGGGTDTQYF
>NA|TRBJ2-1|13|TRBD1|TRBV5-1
TGCGCCAGCAGTTCGGGACAGTACAATGAGCAGTTCTTC
CASSSGQYNEQFF
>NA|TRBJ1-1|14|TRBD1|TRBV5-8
TGTGCCAGCAGCTTCAGGGGGACGAACACTGAAGCTTTCTTT
CASSFRGTNTEAFF
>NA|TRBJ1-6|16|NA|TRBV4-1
TGCGCCAGCAGCCAAGCGGACACCAGTTATAATTCACCCCTCCACTTT
CASSQADTSYNSPLHF
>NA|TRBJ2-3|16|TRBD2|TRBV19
TGTGCCAGTAGTAGGACTAGCGGGAGTGTCACAGATACGCAGTATTTT
CASSRTSGSVTDTQYF
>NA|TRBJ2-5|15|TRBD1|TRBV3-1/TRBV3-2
TGTGCCAGCAGCTCCCCCGGGACAGGGATAGAGACCCAGTACTTC
CASSSPGTGIETQYF
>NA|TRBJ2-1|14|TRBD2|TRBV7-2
TGTGCCAGCAGCCAAGGACTAGGGCTCAATGAGCAGTTCTTC
CASSQGLGLNEQFF
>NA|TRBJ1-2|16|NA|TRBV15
TGTGCCACCAGCAGAGATTTCCAGGGGTTCGACTATGGCTACACCTTC
CATSRDFQGFDYGYTF
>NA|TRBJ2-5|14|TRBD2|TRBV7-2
TGTGCCAGCAGCTTTCGTAGCGGGAAGGAGACCCAGTACTTC
CASSFRSGKETQYF
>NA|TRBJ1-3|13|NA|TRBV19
TGTGCCAGTAGTCCCACAGGGCGAAACACCATATATTTT
CASSPTGRNTIYF
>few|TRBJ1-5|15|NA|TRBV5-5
TGTGCCAGCAGCTTGACAGGACAGCGCAATCAGCCCCAGCATTTT
CASSLTGQRNQPQHF
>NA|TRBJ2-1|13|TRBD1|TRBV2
TGTGCCAGCAGTGGGACAGGGAACAATGAGCAGTTCTTC
CASSGTGNNEQFF
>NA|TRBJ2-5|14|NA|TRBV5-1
TGCGCCAGCAGCTTGGAGTCAGGCGAAGAGACCCAGTACTTC
CASSLESGEETQYF
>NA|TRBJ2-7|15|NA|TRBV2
TGTGCCAGCAGAGCAGACTTAAACACCCCCTACGAGCAGTACTTC
CASRADLNTPYEQYF
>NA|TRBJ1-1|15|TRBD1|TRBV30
TGTGCCTGGGCGGGGACAGGTTTCATGAACACTGAAGCTTTCTTT
CAWAGTGFMNTEAFF
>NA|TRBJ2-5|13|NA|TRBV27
TGTGCCAGCAGTCGGACTAATACGGAGACCCAGTACTTC
CASSRTNTETQYF
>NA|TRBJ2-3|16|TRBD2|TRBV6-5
TGTGCCAGCAGTTCCGGGTCAGCGGGAGACACAGATACGCAGTATTTT
CASSSGSAGDTDTQYF
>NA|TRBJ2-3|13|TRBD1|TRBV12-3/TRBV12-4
TGTGCCAGCAGCCAGGGGGTTTGGGGTACGCAGTATTTT
CASSQGVWGTQYF
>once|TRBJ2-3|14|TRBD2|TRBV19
TGTGCCAGTAGTCCCGGACTAGCTCTAAATACGCAGTATTTT
CASSPGLALNTQYF
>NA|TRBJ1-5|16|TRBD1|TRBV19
TGTGCCAGTACCCCGTCCCGACAGGGGGGAAATCAGCCCCAGCATTTT
CASTPSRQGGNQPQHF
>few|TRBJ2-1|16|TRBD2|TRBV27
TGTGCCAGCAGTCTCTATTCTAGCGGGAGGAACAATGAGCAGTTCTTC
CASSLYSSGRNNEQFF
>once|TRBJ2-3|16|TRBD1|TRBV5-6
TGTGCCAGCAGCTTGGGGTTAGGGGGCGGCACAGATACGCAGTATTTT
CASSLGLGGGTDTQYF
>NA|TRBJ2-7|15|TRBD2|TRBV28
TGTGCCAGCAGTTTATATGGCGGACTAGGCTACGAGCAGTACTTC
CASSLYGGLGYEQYF
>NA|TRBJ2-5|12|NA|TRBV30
TGTGCCTGGAGTGAAACTCAAGAGACCCAGTACTTC
CAWSETQETQYF
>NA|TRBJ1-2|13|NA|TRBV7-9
TGTGCCAGCTCTCCACAGGGAGACTATGGCTACACCTTC
CASSPQGDYGYTF
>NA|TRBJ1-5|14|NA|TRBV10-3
TGTGCCATCAGTCCAAGGGAGGGGTTGAATCCCCAGCATTTT
CAISPREGLNPQHF
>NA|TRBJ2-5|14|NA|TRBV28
TGTGCCAGCAGTCCAAGCGGGCCCCAAGAGACCCAGTACTTC
CASSPSGPQETQYF
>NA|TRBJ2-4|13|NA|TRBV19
TGTGCCAGTAGGACCGATACTAGGCACATTCAGTACTTC
CASRTDTRHIQYF
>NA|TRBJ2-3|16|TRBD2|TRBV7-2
TGTGCCAGCAGCCCGCCGGGCGGGGGGAGCACAGATACGCAGTATTTT
CASSPPGGGSTDTQYF
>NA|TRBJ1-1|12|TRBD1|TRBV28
TGTGCCACCATACGGGGACAGGGGGGAGCTTTCTTT
CATIRGQGGAFF
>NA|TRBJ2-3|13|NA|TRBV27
TGTGCCAGCAGTCGGGTCTTCACAGATACGCAGTATTTT
CASSRVFTDTQYF
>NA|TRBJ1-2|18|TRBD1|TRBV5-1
TGCGCCAGCAGCTTCCCGTCCGGGACAGGGGGCGCGAAGGGCGGCTACACCTTC
CASSFPSGTGGAKGGYTF
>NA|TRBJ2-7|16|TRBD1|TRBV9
TGTGCCAGCAGCTCAGGATGGGACAGCCGCTCCTACGAGCAGTACTTC
CASSSGWDSRSYEQYF
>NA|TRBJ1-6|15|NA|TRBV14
TGTGCCAGCAGCCAAGGGAGGACAGCTAATTCACCCCTCCACTTT
CASSQGRTANSPLHF
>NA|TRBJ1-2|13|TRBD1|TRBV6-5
TGTGCCAGCAGCCCGACAGGGTTCTATGGCTACACCTTC
CASSPTGFYGYTF
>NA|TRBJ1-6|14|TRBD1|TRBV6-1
TGTGCCAGCAGTGAAGGACAGGGTCGTTCACCCCTCCACTTT
CASSEGQGRSPLHF
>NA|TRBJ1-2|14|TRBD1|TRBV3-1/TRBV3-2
TGTGCCAGCAGATTATCCGGGACAGGGTATGGCTACACCTTC
CASRLSGTGYGYTF
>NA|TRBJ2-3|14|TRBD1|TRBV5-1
TGCGCCAGCAGCTTGTCAGGGGGCGCAGATACGCAGTATTTT
CASSLSGGADTQYF
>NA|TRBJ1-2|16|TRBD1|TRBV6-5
TGTGCCAGCAGTTACCTCGGACAGGGGCGCCCCTATGGCTACACCTTC
CASSYLGQGRPYGYTF
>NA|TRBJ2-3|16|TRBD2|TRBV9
TGTGCCAGCAGCGCTCATAGCGGGACAAGCACAGATACGCAGTATTTT
CASSAHSGTSTDTQYF
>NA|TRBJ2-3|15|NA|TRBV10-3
TGTGCCATCAGTGAGTCTGGCAGGGGCACAGATACGCAGTATTTT
CAISESGRGTDTQYF
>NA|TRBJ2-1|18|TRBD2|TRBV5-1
TGCGCCAGCAGCCTTATGGGGACTAGCGGATTCTCCTACAATGAGCAGTTCTTC
CASSLMGTSGFSYNEQFF
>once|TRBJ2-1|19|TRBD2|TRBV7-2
TGTGCCAGCAGCTTGGGTTCCGGACTAGCGGGGGGAATCTACAATGAGCAGTTCTTC
CASSLGSGLAGGIYNEQFF
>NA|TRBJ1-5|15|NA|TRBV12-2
TGTGCAAGTCGAAAACGGCAGGGGCGCAATCAGCCCCAGCATTTT
CASRKRQGRNQPQHF
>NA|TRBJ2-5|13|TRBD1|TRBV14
TGTGCCAGCGGAAGAACAGGGGTTGAGACCCAGTACTTC
CASGRTGVETQYF
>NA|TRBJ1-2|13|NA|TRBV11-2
TGTGCCAGCAGCTTAGGACAGAGCTATGGCTACACCTTC
CASSLGQSYGYTF
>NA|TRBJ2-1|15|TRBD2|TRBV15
TGTGCCACCAGCAGGACTAGCGGGGACTACAATGAGCAGTTCTTC
CATSRTSGDYNEQFF
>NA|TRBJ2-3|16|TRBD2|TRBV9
TGTGCCAGCAGCGCCTATAGCGGGGAACTCACAGATACGCAGTATTTT
CASSAYSGELTDTQYF
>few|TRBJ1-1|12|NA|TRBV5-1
TGCGCCAGCAGACAGGGTCCTTCTGAAGCTTTCTTT
CASRQGPSEAFF
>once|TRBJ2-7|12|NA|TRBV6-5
TGTGCCAGTGCACGGGGAGGCTACGAGCAGTACTTC
CASARGGYEQYF
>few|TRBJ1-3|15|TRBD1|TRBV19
TGTGCCAGTAGGATTGGGACAGCTTCTGGAAACACCATATATTTT
CASRIGTASGNTIYF
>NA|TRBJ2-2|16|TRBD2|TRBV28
TGTGCCAGCAGTTTAGGTCGGGACGGGGGGACCGGGGAGCTGTTTTTT
CASSLGRDGGTGELFF